Listed below are T cell receptor beta chains from one sample, sequenced in a study of T cell responses to AZD1222 COVID-19 vaccine. Assay: immunoSEQ multiplex PCR; the TCRdb copy retains only in-frame clones and omits some. The data contain roughly 110,000 clones, about 90% of them seen just once; the ten biggest clones take up less than 8%. The sample here was peripheral blood, taken on day 0 of AZD1222 vaccination. Receptors were obtained from an adult in good health. Both conserved end residues are part of each CDR3. D genes are given only for firm matches. Expanded clones are given a class, and other clones once, few, many or no size at all.

V gene: TRBV4-3; D gene: NA; J gene: TRBJ1-1; CDR3 length: 16; clone size: NA; CDR3 protein: CASSQDSWTDYTEAFF
V gene: TRBV5-1; D gene: NA; J gene: TRBJ2-1; CDR3 length: 15; clone size: NA; CDR3 protein: CASSSSGALGNEQFF
V gene: TRBV28; D gene: TRBD1; J gene: TRBJ1-2; CDR3 length: 18; clone size: NA; CDR3 protein: CASSSAGATGGAFYGYTF
V gene: TRBV4-2; D gene: NA; J gene: TRBJ2-1; CDR3 length: 14; clone size: NA; CDR3 protein: CASSTPSAGREQFF
V gene: TRBV12-3/TRBV12-4; D gene: NA; J gene: TRBJ1-5; CDR3 length: 11; clone size: NA; CDR3 protein: CASRETGPQHF
V gene: TRBV19; D gene: TRBD2; J gene: TRBJ2-1; CDR3 length: 16; clone size: NA; CDR3 protein: CASTPPTSGSYNEQFF
V gene: TRBV29-1; D gene: NA; J gene: TRBJ1-2; CDR3 length: 10; clone size: few; CDR3 protein: CSVDSNGYTF
V gene: TRBV25-1; D gene: TRBD1; J gene: TRBJ2-2; CDR3 length: 14; clone size: NA; CDR3 protein: CASRGQSNTGELFF
V gene: TRBV6-2/TRBV6-3; D gene: NA; J gene: TRBJ1-4; CDR3 length: 14; clone size: NA; CDR3 protein: CASSLRGIGEKLFF
V gene: TRBV5-6; D gene: TRBD1; J gene: TRBJ1-5; CDR3 length: 15; clone size: once; CDR3 protein: CASSWGQSVGQPQHF
V gene: TRBV7-9; D gene: NA; J gene: TRBJ1-6; CDR3 length: 15; clone size: NA; CDR3 protein: CASSLRGGQDSPLHF
V gene: TRBV25-1; D gene: TRBD2; J gene: TRBJ2-7; CDR3 length: 15; clone size: NA; CDR3 protein: CASSDPGTTSYEQYF
V gene: TRBV11-2; D gene: TRBD1; J gene: TRBJ2-2; CDR3 length: 16; clone size: once; CDR3 protein: CASSLGTGANTGELFF
V gene: TRBV15; D gene: TRBD1; J gene: TRBJ1-3; CDR3 length: 16; clone size: once; CDR3 protein: CATSRYITGDGNTIYF
V gene: TRBV7-7; D gene: NA; J gene: TRBJ2-6; CDR3 length: 17; clone size: NA; CDR3 protein: CASSLGAGRSGANVLTF
V gene: TRBV11-2; D gene: NA; J gene: TRBJ2-1; CDR3 length: 17; clone size: once; CDR3 protein: CASSLEGTGFNGGEQFF
V gene: TRBV5-6; D gene: NA; J gene: TRBJ2-7; CDR3 length: 16; clone size: few; CDR3 protein: CASSLEVAALSSEQYF
V gene: TRBV9; D gene: NA; J gene: TRBJ1-1; CDR3 length: 15; clone size: NA; CDR3 protein: CASSAGGSMNTEAFF
V gene: TRBV5-1; D gene: NA; J gene: TRBJ2-1; CDR3 length: 15; clone size: NA; CDR3 protein: CASSAGPGDHNEQFF
V gene: TRBV27; D gene: NA; J gene: TRBJ2-7; CDR3 length: 13; clone size: NA; CDR3 protein: CASTFRGTYEQYF
V gene: TRBV16; D gene: TRBD1; J gene: TRBJ1-5; CDR3 length: 17; clone size: NA; CDR3 protein: CASSPSGTGGSNQPQHF
V gene: TRBV15; D gene: NA; J gene: TRBJ1-1; CDR3 length: 17; clone size: NA; CDR3 protein: CATSSPAGFYMNTEAFF
V gene: TRBV4-2; D gene: NA; J gene: TRBJ2-7; CDR3 length: 15; clone size: NA; CDR3 protein: CASSQGTDSAYEQYF
V gene: TRBV5-4; D gene: TRBD1; J gene: TRBJ1-2; CDR3 length: 15; clone size: NA; CDR3 protein: CASSDTGQGGYGYTF
V gene: TRBV2; D gene: NA; J gene: TRBJ1-1; CDR3 length: 13; clone size: NA; CDR3 protein: CASPGEPNTEAFF
V gene: TRBV11-1; D gene: TRBD2; J gene: TRBJ2-7; CDR3 length: 14; clone size: NA; CDR3 protein: CASRPAGSPYEQYF
V gene: TRBV7-9; D gene: TRBD1; J gene: TRBJ1-5; CDR3 length: 15; clone size: NA; CDR3 protein: CASSQGQGLHQPQHF
V gene: TRBV7-9; D gene: NA; J gene: TRBJ2-7; CDR3 length: 13; clone size: NA; CDR3 protein: CASSLDRAHEQYF
V gene: TRBV5-1; D gene: NA; J gene: TRBJ1-5; CDR3 length: 13; clone size: NA; CDR3 protein: CASSIGQNQPQHF
V gene: TRBV12-3/TRBV12-4; D gene: TRBD2; J gene: TRBJ2-7; CDR3 length: 12; clone size: few; CDR3 protein: CASSTGGYEQYF
V gene: TRBV27; D gene: NA; J gene: TRBJ2-7; CDR3 length: 14; clone size: NA; CDR3 protein: CASSLSRGPYEQYF
V gene: TRBV12-3/TRBV12-4; D gene: NA; J gene: TRBJ2-5; CDR3 length: 13; clone size: NA; CDR3 protein: CASTLGIQETQYF
V gene: TRBV5-4; D gene: TRBD1; J gene: TRBJ1-2; CDR3 length: 16; clone size: NA; CDR3 protein: CASSYPLGQGDYGYTF
V gene: TRBV4-2; D gene: TRBD1; J gene: TRBJ1-1; CDR3 length: 17; clone size: NA; CDR3 protein: CASSQEVQGAMNTEAFF
V gene: TRBV19; D gene: NA; J gene: TRBJ2-3; CDR3 length: 15; clone size: NA; CDR3 protein: CASSTLGEGTDTQYF
V gene: TRBV4-3; D gene: TRBD1; J gene: TRBJ2-3; CDR3 length: 17; clone size: NA; CDR3 protein: CASSQDLTGASTDTQYF
V gene: TRBV28; D gene: NA; J gene: TRBJ1-3; CDR3 length: 16; clone size: NA; CDR3 protein: CASSRHGVHSGNTIYF
V gene: TRBV27; D gene: NA; J gene: TRBJ2-3; CDR3 length: 15; clone size: NA; CDR3 protein: CASSPRGYDTDTQYF
V gene: TRBV6-4; D gene: TRBD2; J gene: TRBJ2-3; CDR3 length: 15; clone size: NA; CDR3 protein: CASSVLAGATDTQYF
V gene: TRBV15; D gene: NA; J gene: TRBJ1-5; CDR3 length: 18; clone size: NA; CDR3 protein: CATSRDASNGPLNQPQHF
V gene: TRBV19; D gene: NA; J gene: TRBJ1-4; CDR3 length: 16; clone size: NA; CDR3 protein: CASSWAGRVTNEKLFF
V gene: TRBV28; D gene: NA; J gene: TRBJ2-7; CDR3 length: 13; clone size: NA; CDR3 protein: CASSRTVPREQYF
V gene: TRBV19; D gene: NA; J gene: TRBJ1-1; CDR3 length: 17; clone size: NA; CDR3 protein: CVTGAAIQGRMNTEAFF
V gene: TRBV7-9; D gene: NA; J gene: TRBJ2-5; CDR3 length: 14; clone size: NA; CDR3 protein: CASSLVSSIKTQYF
V gene: TRBV9; D gene: TRBD1; J gene: TRBJ2-5; CDR3 length: 15; clone size: NA; CDR3 protein: CASSPRQGDGETQYF
V gene: TRBV5-4; D gene: TRBD2; J gene: TRBJ2-7; CDR3 length: 15; clone size: NA; CDR3 protein: CASSSVAGGSHEQYF
V gene: TRBV3-1/TRBV3-2; D gene: NA; J gene: TRBJ2-7; CDR3 length: 14; clone size: NA; CDR3 protein: CASSRRGGAEEQYF
V gene: TRBV4-3; D gene: NA; J gene: TRBJ2-7; CDR3 length: 15; clone size: NA; CDR3 protein: CASSRTRARGDEQYF
V gene: TRBV24-1; D gene: NA; J gene: TRBJ1-5; CDR3 length: 12; clone size: NA; CDR3 protein: CATSAPGQPQHF
V gene: TRBV18; D gene: TRBD2; J gene: TRBJ2-1; CDR3 length: 15; clone size: few; CDR3 protein: CASSPGTSVYNEQFF
V gene: TRBV7-9; D gene: NA; J gene: TRBJ1-1; CDR3 length: 15; clone size: NA; CDR3 protein: CASSSLVSMNTEAFF
V gene: TRBV3-1/TRBV3-2; D gene: TRBD1; J gene: TRBJ2-5; CDR3 length: 18; clone size: NA; CDR3 protein: CASSVDRGLTIGKETQYF